This T cell receptor beta chain stems from a study of T cell repertoires in cytomegalovirus infection. The wider study: Matching HLA type, along with CMV infection, was indicated by public TCR beta signatures. Overall study findings and caveats: HLA-C-restricted CMV clonotypes gave the most frequent clonotype in two of eight donors. Using cumulative public TCR beta family frequency, the authors identified those who carried CMV together with the relevant HLA.

This clonotype turned up a few times. Its antigen remains unknown. MiXCR was run by TCRdb on the reads, yielding one entry per CDR3 protein. The sample lists around 200,000 distinct CDR3 sequences; about 17% were seen once. Unmatched junction bases numbered 6, after V lost 5 bases and J lost 5 bases. Germline CDR1 MDHEN, CDR2 SYDVKM. This CDR3 spans 14 amino acids. The clonotype was recovered from a human donor in good health (CMV status not recorded). Some clones in this sample may be carry-over from other donors' samples. The sample was CD8+ T cells from PBMCs. The chain employs TRBV28 and TRBJ2-7; 10 bases fit TRBD1. Here the CDR3 DNA reads TGTGCCAGCAGTCGGGGACAGGGGCAGGACGAGCAGTACTTC. It specifies CASSRGQGQDEQYF.